This TCR beta chain derives from a study of cytomegalovirus exposure and HLA in healthy donors. Study in general: Early released data had approximately 86 million unique TCRs, all coming from HLA-typed donors. Points from the study as a whole: The authors confirmed in vitro that three CMV-associated chains were specific for CMV antigens. A classifier reportedly called cytomegalovirus status with high sensitivity and specificity. Apparent HLA restriction characterized most CMV-associated TCR beta chains in a later analysis.

The PCR had 60 Vbeta and 13 Jbeta primers. Here immunoSEQ multiplex PCR was the method, and the copy in TCRdb shows in-frame clones only, minus some. The table lists 150,000 to 200,000 clones, roughly 84% of them singletons. The germline V gene encodes CDR1 SEHNR and CDR2 FQNEAQ (reference sequence). V lost 5 bases, J lost 4 bases, and 18 bases lay in between. CDR3 length equals 15 residues. Comment on this clone: Its antigen is currently unknown.

This chain uses TRBV7-9 with TRBJ2-7, with D possibly TRBD1 on 7 matching bases. This receptor was obtained from a boy between 10 and 17 years old in good health and CMV-seronegative. The material sequenced was PBMCs. CDR3 protein: CASSPRTGRGYEQYF. Here the CDR3 DNA reads TGTGCCAGCAGCCCCCGGACAGGCCGGGGGTACGAGCAGTACTTC. Filled out from reference TRBV7-9 and TRBJ2-7, the complete variable domain reads DTGVSQNPRHKITKRGQNVTFRCDPISEHNRLYWYRQTLGQGPEFLTYFQNEAQLEKSRLLSDRFSAERPKGSFSTLEIQRTEQGDSAMYLCASSPRTGRGYEQYFGPGTRLTVT.